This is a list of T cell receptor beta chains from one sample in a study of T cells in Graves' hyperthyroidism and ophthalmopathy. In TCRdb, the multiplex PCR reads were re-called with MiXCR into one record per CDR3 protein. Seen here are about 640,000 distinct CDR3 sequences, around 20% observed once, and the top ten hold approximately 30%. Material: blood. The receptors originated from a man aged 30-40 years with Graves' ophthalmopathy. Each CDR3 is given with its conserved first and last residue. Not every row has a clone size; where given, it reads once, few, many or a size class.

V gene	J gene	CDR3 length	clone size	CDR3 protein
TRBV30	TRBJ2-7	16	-	CAWSISRASGPYEQYF
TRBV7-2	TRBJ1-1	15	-	CASSWGQGAVTEAFF
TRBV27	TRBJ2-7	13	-	CASSAYRGHEQYF
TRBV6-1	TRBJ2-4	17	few	CASSEAGPMDAGNIQYF
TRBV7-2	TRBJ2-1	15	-	CASSRDSGGLNEQFF
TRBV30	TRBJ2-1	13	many	CAWREKGWAEQFF
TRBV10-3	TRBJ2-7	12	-	CAISEDRYEQYF
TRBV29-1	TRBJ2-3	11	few	CSVAGVGTQYF
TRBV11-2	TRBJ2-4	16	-	CASRIGGLSQVTIQYF
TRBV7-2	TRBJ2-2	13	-	CASSLALVGELFF
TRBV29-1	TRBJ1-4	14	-	CSDGDARPNEKLFF
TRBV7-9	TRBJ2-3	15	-	CASSAPSGSTDTQYF
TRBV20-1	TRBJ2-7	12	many	CSVAPPWNEQYF
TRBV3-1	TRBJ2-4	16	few	CASSLTVWGAGNIQYF
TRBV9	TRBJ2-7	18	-	CASSPRGPLAGGPGEQYF
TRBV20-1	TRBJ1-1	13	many	CSARDKANTEAFF
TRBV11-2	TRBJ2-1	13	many	CASSLDTTSEQFF
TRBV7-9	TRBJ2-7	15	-	CASSLRPPAVYEQYF
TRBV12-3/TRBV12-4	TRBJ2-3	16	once	CASSLRLAGVLDTQYF
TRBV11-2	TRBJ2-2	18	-	CASSPGLAGGVNTGELFF
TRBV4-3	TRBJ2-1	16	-	CASSQEPSGIFAEQFF
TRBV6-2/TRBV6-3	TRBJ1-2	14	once	CASSYLDIIYGYTF
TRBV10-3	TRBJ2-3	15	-	CAISSSGRRTDTQYF
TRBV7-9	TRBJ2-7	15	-	CASSLGPGVSYEQYF
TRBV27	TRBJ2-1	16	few	CASSFLIAGPYNEQFF
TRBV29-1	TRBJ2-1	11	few	CSAGGSGKQFF
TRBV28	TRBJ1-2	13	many	CASSAGTRRGYTF
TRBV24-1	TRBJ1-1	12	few	CATSDGTREAFF
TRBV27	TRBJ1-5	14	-	CASSQGVLGQPQHF
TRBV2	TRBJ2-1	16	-	CASRQTAGSNYNEQFF
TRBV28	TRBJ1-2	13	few	CASSSTGLYGYTF
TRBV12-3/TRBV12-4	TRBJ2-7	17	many	CASNFVRRQGPSYEQYF
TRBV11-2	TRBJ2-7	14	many	CASSLRAASYEQYF
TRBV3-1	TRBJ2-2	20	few	CASSQAQTPGRLRNTGELFF
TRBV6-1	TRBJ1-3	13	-	CASRDYSGNTIYF
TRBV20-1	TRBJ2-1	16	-	CSARDRGLADYNEQFF
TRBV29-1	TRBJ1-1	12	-	CSGRQGFAEAFF
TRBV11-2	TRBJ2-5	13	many	CASTGGVEETQYF
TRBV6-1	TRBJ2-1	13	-	CASTSGLINEQFF
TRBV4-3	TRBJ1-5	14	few	CASSAGQGSQPQHF
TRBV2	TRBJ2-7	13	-	CASNRDRSYEQYF
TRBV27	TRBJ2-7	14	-	CASSFSGSIYEQYF
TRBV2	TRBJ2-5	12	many	CASGGLGETQYF
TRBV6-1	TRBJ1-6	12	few	CASTVGDSPLHF
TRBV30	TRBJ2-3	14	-	CAWSPGQGLDTQYF
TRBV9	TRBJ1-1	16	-	CASSVVAGGESTEAFF
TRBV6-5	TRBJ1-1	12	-	CASSYRLGEAFF
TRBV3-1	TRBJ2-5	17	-	CASSQGPVAGSQETQYF
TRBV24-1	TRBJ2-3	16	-	CATSDASGQGADTQYF
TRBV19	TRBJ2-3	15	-	CASRAGDYTTDTQYF
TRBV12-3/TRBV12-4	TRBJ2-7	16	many	CASSPTLAGGPYEQYF
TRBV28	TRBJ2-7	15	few	CASYSQRTSSYEQYF
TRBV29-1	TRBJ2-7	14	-	CSVGGRVGKTEQYF
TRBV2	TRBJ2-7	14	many	CASSGRGRLYEQYF
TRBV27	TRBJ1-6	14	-	CASTSGFYNSPLHF
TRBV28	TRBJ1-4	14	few	CASSQGLTNEKLFF
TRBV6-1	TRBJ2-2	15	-	CASSVADLNTGELFF
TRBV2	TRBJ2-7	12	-	CARTDRVGEQYF
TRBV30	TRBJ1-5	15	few	CAWSDGGLRNQPQHF